The next 18 T cell receptor beta chains were all read from a single sample in a study of blood T cell repertoires in COVID-19 (TCRdb year 2020). Library preparation used the immunoSEQ multiplex PCR assay. TCRdb limited this immuneACCESS table to in-frame rearrangements with V and J called. A share of clones is missing; checked studies link under half to unresolved V genes, and the rest is unexplained. The sample data list 200,000 or so clones, and roughly 88% of these were observed just once. The leading ten clones occupy around 3.5% of the sample. Sequenced material: PBMCs or T cells enriched from blood (not recorded which). The receptors shown here come from a woman in her thirties or forties with acute COVID-19.

The rearrangement joins TRBV19 to TRBJ1-2; D possibly corresponds to TRBD1 (6 bases). The CDR3 sequence is 15 residues long. Trimming cost V 5 bases and J 5 bases, with 18 bases left between them. Germline V gene lookup returns CDR1 LNHDA and CDR2 SQIVND (reference sequence). The CDR3 nucleotides read TGTGCCAGTAGTGCCGGCGGGGGGGCTTCTTATGGCTACACCTTC. Translating it yields CASSAGGGASYGYTF.

CDR3 nucleotide sequence: TGTGCCAGTAATAGTGGGACAGCTCATACTGGAGACTATGGCTACACCTTC. Translation: CASNSGTAHTGDYGYTF. The V call is TRBV19, the J call TRBJ1-2, with 7 nucleotides matching TRBD1. V trimming: 7 bases; J trimming: 3 bases; junction bases outside the gene matches: 17. The germline V gene encodes CDR1 LNHDA and CDR2 SQIVND (reference sequence). There are 17 residues in the CDR3.

This rearrangement joins TRBV9 to TRBJ1-2; 9 bases align to TRBD1. Looked up from germline, CDR1 is SGDLS and CDR2 is YYNGEE. With 3 bases clipped from V and 4 bases from J, the junction kept 7 bases outside the gene matches. The CDR3 length is 15 residues. CDR3 bases: TGTGCCAGCAGCGCTGGGGGACAGGGCCCCTATGGCTACACCTTC. It specifies CASSAGGQGPYGYTF. The full variable domain, its missing parts supplied by reference TRBV9 and TRBJ1-2, is DSGVTQTPKHLITATGQRVTLRCSPRSGDLSVYWYQQSLDQGLQFLIQYYNGEERAKGNILERFSAQQFPDLHSELNLSSLELGDSALYFCASSAGGQGPYGYTFGSGTRLTVV.

The genes are TRBV4-1 and TRBJ1-2; D ambiguous. In germline, CDR1 is MGHRA, CDR2 YSYEKL. The CDR3 runs to 16 residues. V dropped 2 bases and J dropped 4 bases, with 17 bases sitting between them. CDR3: CASSQPTKEISYGYTF. As DNA, the CDR3 is TGCGCCAGCAGCCAACCCACTAAGGAAATTAGCTATGGCTACACCTTC.

Only one count was recorded for this clone. This could be a read error, since a much larger clone is one nucleotide away. CDR3 in DNA: TGTGCCAGCAGTTACAGGGAGAACACTGAAGCTTTCTTT. Translating it yields CASSYRENTEAFF. The chain recombines TRBV12-3 or TRBV12-4 with TRBJ1-1; possible D gene TRBD1, 6 bases. The CDR3 length is 13 residues. V shed 4 bases and J shed 1 base, with 7 bases lying between them.

V and J are TRBV6-5 and TRBJ2-1; 8 bases map to TRBD2. Per germline, CDR1 MNHEY and CDR2 SVGAGI. V lost 4 bases, J lost 6 bases, and 8 bases stayed unmatched. There are 15 residues in the CDR3. The CDR3 region is CASSSTGGPLNEQFF. The CDR3, as DNA: TGTGCCAGCAGTTCCACGGGGGGGCCCCTCAATGAGCAGTTCTTC.

The chain recombines TRBV5-3 with TRBJ1-4; tentative D call: TRBD1 (5 bases). TRBV5-3 is an ORF, with its function uncertain. The CDR3 sequence is 14 residues long. V was clipped by 0 bases and J by 6 bases, with 9 bases between them. The DNA of the CDR3 is TGTGCCAGAAGCTTGGGGAGGGGTGATGAAAAACTGTTTTTT. It codes for CARSLGRGDEKLFF.

This chain uses TRBV3-1 (or the pseudogene TRBV3-2) with TRBJ2-5, with 7 bases aligning to TRBD2. Per germline, CDR1 LGHDT and CDR2 YNNKEL (reference sequence). With V trimmed by 4 bases and J by 0 bases, 8 bases remained unmatched. The CDR3 has 16 residues. As DNA, the CDR3 is TGTGCCAGCAGCCCGGGAGGCAGGGATTACCAAGAGACCCAGTACTTC. It specifies CASSPGGRDYQETQYF.

This clone was detected a few times. This sequence joins TRBV9 and TRBJ1-1; 8 positions match TRBD1. The V gene end was trimmed by 4 bases and the J gene end by 0 bases; junction bases not matched to a gene: 14. This CDR3 has 18 amino acids. Germline V CDR1 and CDR2: SGDLS, YYNGEE. In DNA, the CDR3 is TGTGCCAGCAGCCCAACCGGGACAGGAGGTCGACTGAACACTGAAGCTTTCTTT. Translation: CASSPTGTGGRLNTEAFF. Complete variable domain (other parts from reference TRBV9 and TRBJ1-1): DSGVTQTPKHLITATGQRVTLRCSPRSGDLSVYWYQQSLDQGLQFLIQYYNGEERAKGNILERFSAQQFPDLHSELNLSSLELGDSALYFCASSPTGTGGRLNTEAFFGQGTRLTVV.

The chain links TRBV7-6 to TRBJ2-5; D is ambiguous. The germline V gene encodes CDR1 SGHVS and CDR2 FNYEAQ. This CDR3 region has 14 residues. Trimming cost V 3 bases and J 1 base, with 9 bases left between them. For the CDR3, the DNA is TGTGCCAGCAGCTTGAATACAGTCCAAGAGACCCAGTACTTC. Translating gives CASSLNTVQETQYF.

V gene TRBV4-3 combines with J gene TRBJ2-3, with TRBD2 identical over 8 bases. The V segment lost 4 bases and the J segment 8 bases; nucleotides outside the gene matches: 8. Germline V lookup: CDR1 LGHNA, CDR2 YSLEER. There are 14 residues in the CDR3. In nucleotides, the CDR3 is TGCGCCAGCAGCCCGGGGGGGCAGAGATCTACGCAGTATTTT. Translation gives CASSPGGQRSTQYF.

This clone occurred a few times. This rearrangement joins TRBV5-1 to TRBJ2-6; the match to TRBD2 covers 10 bases. Per the germline V gene, CDR1 is SGHRS and CDR2 is YFSETQ. The trim removed 7 bases at V and 0 bases at J, leaving 10 bases unmatched. This CDR3 contains 18 residues. CDR3 in amino acids: CASASAGGSLSGANVLTF. Here the CDR3 DNA reads TGCGCCAGCGCCTCAGCGGGGGGGTCCCTCTCTGGGGCCAACGTCCTGACTTTC.

This clone has only a few counts. This chain uses TRBV12-3 or TRBV12-4 with TRBJ1-2; D is undetermined. CDR3 length: 12 residues. V was shortened by 5 bases and J by 5 bases, with 9 bases between the two germline ends. In nucleotides, the CDR3 is TGTGCCAGCAGTCCCTCCGGTTATGGCTACACCTTC. This encodes CASSPSGYGYTF.

Only one count was recorded for this clone. V usage is TRBV6-5 and J usage is TRBJ2-1; D is unclear. CDR1 is MNHEY, CDR2 SVGAGI, per germline. V shed 4 bases and J shed 5 bases, with 18 bases lying between them. The CDR3 spans 16 residues. CDR3 amino acids: CASSFGGWNYNNEQFF. The CDR3 DNA follows: TGTGCCAGCAGTTTTGGCGGATGGAATTATAACAATGAGCAGTTCTTC.

This chain uses TRBV19 with TRBJ2-1; D possibly corresponds to TRBD1 (5 bases). Germline V gives CDR1 LNHDA, CDR2 SQIVND (reference sequence). V was shortened by 7 bases and J by 2 bases, with 15 bases between the two germline ends. The CDR3 totals 15 residues. CDR3 coding DNA: TGTGCCAGTACTCGCCCAGGGTTACCCTACAATGAGCAGTTCTTC. It is translated as CASTRPGLPYNEQFF.

CDR3 in amino acids: CASSLTGAYTF. The CDR3 coding sequence is TGTGCCAGTAGTTTGACAGGCGCCTACACCTTC. The chain carries TRBV19 and TRBJ1-2; weak D call: TRBD1 (6 bases). The CDR3 length is 11 residues. The V end lost 5 bases, the J end lost 10 bases, and 11 bases lay between the germline ends. The germline V gene has CDR1 LNHDA and CDR2 SQIVND (reference sequence).

The chain couples TRBV5-1 to TRBJ1-1; 7 bases map to TRBD1. J gave up 5 bases and V 4 bases, and 8 bases lay outside the gene matches. Germline V lookup: CDR1 SGHRS, CDR2 YFSETQ. The CDR3 covers 14 residues. CDR3 bases: TGCGCCAGCAGCATGGTGACAGGGTCGACTGAAGCTTTCTTT. Translated, it gives CASSMVTGSTEAFF. The variable domain in full, completed from reference TRBV5-1 and TRBJ1-1, reads KAGVTQTPRYLIKTRGQQVTLSCSPISGHRSVSWYQQTPGQGLQFLFEYFSETQRNKGNFPGRFSGRQFSNSRSEMNVSTLELGDSALYLCASSMVTGSTEAFFGQGTRLTVV.

V usage is TRBV7-2 and J usage is TRBJ2-3, with no clear D. V lost 3 bases to trimming and J lost 2 bases, with 9 bases between them. The CDR3 covers 14 residues. In germline, CDR1 is SGHTA, CDR2 FQGNSA. CDR3 loop: CASSFGTNTDTQYF. The CDR3 DNA is TGTGCCAGCAGCTTCGGCACTAACACAGATACGCAGTATTTT.